This TCR beta chain was retrieved from a study of beta chain features in type 1 diabetes. CD45RO/CCR7/CD25/CD127/CD95/CD27 staining was used to isolate CD4+ naive, central memory, regulatory and stem cell-like memory cells by sorting. Notes on the study in general: cDNA-based sequencing might over-represent cells highly expressing TCR. VDJ junctions from patients with type 1 diabetes contained fewer insertions and more deletions. A definitive answer on HLA type influencing TCRB rearrangement was not reached here.

In regard to this clone: Antigen unknown.

The entirety of the isolated RNA underwent reverse transcription, so expressed TCRB transcripts were sequenced. Profiled with immunoSEQ multiplex PCR; TCRdb holds only in-frame clones, not every one. The data show 860,000 or so clones, roughly 17% seen once. The length of the CDR3 is 17 residues. The ends lost 5 bases at V and 3 bases at J; junction bases unmatched: 14. Germline CDR1 reads SGHTA; CDR2 reads FQGNSA. What was sequenced was naive CD4+ T cells from blood. This TCR was sampled from a woman under 30 in good health. This chain connects TRBV7-2 to TRBJ2-7; TRBD2 agrees at 9 bases. This CDR3 is CASSTRPFSGSRYEQYF. The CDR3 DNA reads TGTGCCAGCAGCACGCGCCCCTTTAGCGGGAGCCGCTACGAGCAGTACTTC.